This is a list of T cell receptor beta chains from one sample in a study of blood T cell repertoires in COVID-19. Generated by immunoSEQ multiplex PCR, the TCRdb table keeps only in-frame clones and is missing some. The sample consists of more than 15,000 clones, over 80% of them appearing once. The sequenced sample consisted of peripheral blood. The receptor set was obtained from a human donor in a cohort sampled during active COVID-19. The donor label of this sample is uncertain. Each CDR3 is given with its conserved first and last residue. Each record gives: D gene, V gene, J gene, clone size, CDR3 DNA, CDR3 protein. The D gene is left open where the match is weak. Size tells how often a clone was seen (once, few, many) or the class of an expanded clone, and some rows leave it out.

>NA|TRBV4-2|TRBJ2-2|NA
TGTGCCAGCAGCCAAGATAGGGCGGGGACAGCAAACACCGGGGAGCTGTTTTTT
CASSQDRAGTANTGELFF
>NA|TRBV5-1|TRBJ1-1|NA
TGCGCCAGCAGCTTGGCAGGGGATCTAATAGAAGCTTTCTTT
CASSLAGDLIEAFF
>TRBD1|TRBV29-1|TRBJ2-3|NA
TGCAGCGCAACAGGGGCGAATACGCAGTATTTT
CSATGANTQYF
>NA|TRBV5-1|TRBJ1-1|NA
TGCGCCAGCAGCTTGGGGGCTGGAGGAAACACTGAAGCTTTCTTT
CASSLGAGGNTEAFF
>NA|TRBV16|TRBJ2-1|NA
TGTGCCAGCAGCCCCCAAACGGGTAATGAGCAGTTCTTC
CASSPQTGNEQFF
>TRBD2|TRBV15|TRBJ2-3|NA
TGTGCCACCAGCAGAGGGCGGGAGACCCGGAATACGCAGTATTTT
CATSRGRETRNTQYF
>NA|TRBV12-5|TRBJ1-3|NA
TGTGCTAGTGGCCCGGACGGGGGGGCTGGAAACACCATATATTTT
CASGPDGGAGNTIYF
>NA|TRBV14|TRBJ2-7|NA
TGTGCCAGCAGCCAAGTCGCAGGTGGGCAGGGGACCTACGAGCAGTACTTC
CASSQVAGGQGTYEQYF
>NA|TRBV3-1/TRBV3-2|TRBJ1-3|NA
TGTGCCAGCAGCCAAGACCTCTCTGGAAACACCATATATTTT
CASSQDLSGNTIYF
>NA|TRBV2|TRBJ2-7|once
TGTGCCAGCAGTCCCCAACGGACTGACTACGAGCAGTACTTC
CASSPQRTDYEQYF
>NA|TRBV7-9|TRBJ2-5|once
TGTGCCAGCACCTCGCCCAGGACAGAGCAAGAGACCCAGTACTTC
CASTSPRTEQETQYF
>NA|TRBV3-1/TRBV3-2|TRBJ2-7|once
TGTGCCAGCAGCCAAGATCTCCGGACTATCTACGAGCAGTACTTC
CASSQDLRTIYEQYF
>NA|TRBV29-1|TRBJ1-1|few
TGCAGCGTTGCAAAGGGGTCTCGGACCACTGAAGCTTTCTTT
CSVAKGSRTTEAFF
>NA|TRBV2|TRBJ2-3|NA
TGTGCCGGGAGTAGGGGACTTGCCACAGATACGCAGTATTTT
CAGSRGLATDTQYF
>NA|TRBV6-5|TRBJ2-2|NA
TGTGCCAGCAGTTCCACCCGACAGCCCACCGGGGAGCTGTTTTTT
CASSSTRQPTGELFF
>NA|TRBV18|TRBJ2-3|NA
TGTGCCAGCTCACCGACAGCCTCTAGCACAGATACGCAGTATTTT
CASSPTASSTDTQYF
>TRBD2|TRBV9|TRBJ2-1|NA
TGTGCCAGCAGCGATAGCGGGAGGGGCAATGAGCAGTTCTTC
CASSDSGRGNEQFF
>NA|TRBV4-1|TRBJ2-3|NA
TGCGCCAGCCCCACTTGGTGGAAGGGGGAGCCAGATACGCAGTATTTT
CASPTWWKGEPDTQYF
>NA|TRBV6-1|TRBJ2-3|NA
TGTGCCAGCAGTGAAGCGTCTAAACAGCCCACAGATACGCAGTATTTT
CASSEASKQPTDTQYF
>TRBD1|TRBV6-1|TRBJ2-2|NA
TGTGCCAGCAGTGAACCGGGACAGGGGGTCCCCGGGGAGCTGTTTTTT
CASSEPGQGVPGELFF
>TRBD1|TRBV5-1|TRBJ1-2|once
TGCGCCAGCAGGCCCCAGGGGGGAGCTAACTATGGCTACACCTTC
CASRPQGGANYGYTF
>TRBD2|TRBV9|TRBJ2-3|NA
TGTGCCAGCAGCGCGGGACTAGCGTGGGATACGCAGTATTTT
CASSAGLAWDTQYF
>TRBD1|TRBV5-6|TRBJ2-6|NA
TGTGCCAGCAGCTTACAGGGGGCGGAAATAAAGTCTGGGGCCAACGTCCTGACTTTC
CASSLQGAEIKSGANVLTF
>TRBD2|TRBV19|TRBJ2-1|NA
TGTGCCAGTAGTATTAATTTTGGGGCTAGCGGGAGTAATGAGCAGTTCTTC
CASSINFGASGSNEQFF
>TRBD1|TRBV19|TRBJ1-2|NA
TGTGCCAGTAGTATTCAGGGGGCGAGTGCTGGCTACACCTTC
CASSIQGASAGYTF
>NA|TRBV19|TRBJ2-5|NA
TGTGCCAGTAGTATTACTAGCCCCGCGGAGACCCAGTACTTC
CASSITSPAETQYF
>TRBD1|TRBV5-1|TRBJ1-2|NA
TGCGCCAGCAACCCCGGACAGGCTAACTATGGCTACACCTTC
CASNPGQANYGYTF
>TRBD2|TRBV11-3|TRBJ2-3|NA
TGTGCCAGCAGCGCCAGCGGGAGGACTACAGATACGCAGTATTTT
CASSASGRTTDTQYF
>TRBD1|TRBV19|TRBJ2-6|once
TGTGCCAGTAGTATAAGGGACAGGGGGTTTGGAGGGGCCAACGTCCTGACTTTC
CASSIRDRGFGGANVLTF
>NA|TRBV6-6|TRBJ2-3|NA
TGTGCCAGCAGTTACCTCCGTAGCGAGGGTACGCAGTATTTT
CASSYLRSEGTQYF
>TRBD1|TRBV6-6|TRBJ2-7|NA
TGTGCCAGCAGTACGCCTCGGGACAGGGCCTCCTACGAGCAGTACTTC
CASSTPRDRASYEQYF
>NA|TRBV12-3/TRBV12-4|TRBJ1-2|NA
TGTGCCAGCAGTTTACTAGGTTATGGCTACACCTTC
CASSLLGYGYTF
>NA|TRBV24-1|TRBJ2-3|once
TGTGCCACCAGCCCGACGGATAGGGGAAGAAATACGCAGTATTTT
CATSPTDRGRNTQYF
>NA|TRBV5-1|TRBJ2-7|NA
TGCGCCAGCAGAGTTTCTAGCTCCTACGAGCAGTACTTC
CASRVSSSYEQYF
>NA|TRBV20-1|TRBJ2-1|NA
TGCAGTGCGTCACTAGCTTCCGAGCAGTTCTTC
CSASLASEQFF
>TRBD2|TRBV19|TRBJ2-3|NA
TGTGCCAGTAGAATAGGGGGCACTAGCGGGATCTACACAGATACGCAGTATTTT
CASRIGGTSGIYTDTQYF
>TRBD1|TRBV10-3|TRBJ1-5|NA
TGTGCCATCAGGGACAGGGTCGGTCAGCCCCAGCATTTT
CAIRDRVGQPQHF
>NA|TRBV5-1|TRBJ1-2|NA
TGCGCCAGCAGCTTGACGGGACAAGCCTTCTATGGCTACACCTTC
CASSLTGQAFYGYTF
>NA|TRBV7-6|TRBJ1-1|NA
TGTGCCAGCAGCCCGATCCCAGGGTCTACAGAAGCTTTCTTT
CASSPIPGSTEAFF
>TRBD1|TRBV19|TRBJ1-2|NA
TGTGCCAGTAGGCCGGGACAGACTAACTATGGCTACACCTTC
CASRPGQTNYGYTF